This TCR beta chain was identified during a study of blood T cell repertoires in COVID-19 (dated by TCRdb to 2020 to 2022). About the investigation overall: Samples covering the acute and convalescent phases of COVID-19 were provided by collaborators in the United States, Italy and Spain. The material from the prospective study consisted of cDNA or gDNA derived from T cells, B-cell-depleted T cells, or PBMCs. Subjects who had been exposed to COVID-19, were actively infected with it, or had recovered from it provided the deeply sampled blood TCRbeta repertoires that made up the dataset. The repertoires were released in a freely available public database intended as a resource for research on the immune response to SARS-CoV-2. A de-identified subject ID, COVID-19 status, age in years and sex were almost always included in the sample metadata. The samples were drawn from the first 160 participants of the ongoing ImmuneRACE study and from 1,254 subjects provided by 6 global collaborators. Where available, HLA class I and class II types were obtained from metadata supplied by the sample provider rather than from assay-based typing. Overall study results and their limits: Clinical and demographic metadata were provided uncurated, with the amount varying by source and participant.

The CDR3 holds 15 amino acids from the cysteine to the phenylalanine. The read is trimmed to its CDR3 DNA, 45 bases read in frame from base 1. From the germline V gene, CDR1 is SGHTA and CDR2 is FQGTGA. Cut back by 2 bases and 4 bases, the V and J ends lie 13 bases apart. In the case of this clone: The specificity of this receptor is unknown. Qualities for individual bases were not recorded, and no much larger clone is one base off.

The collaborating institutions used their own protocols to collect whole blood in K2EDTA tubes. For TCRbeta analysis, collaborator samples were shipped as frozen whole blood, as isolated PBMCs, or as DNA extracted from either sample type. TCRbeta CDR3 regions were amplified from genomic DNA using the immunoSEQ Assay, a bias-controlled multiplex PCR. The authors processed their data as follows. Within the assay, amplification of reference gene primers was used to estimate how many nucleated cells each sample contained. Sequence reads were collapsed and filtered to measure the absolute abundance of every unique TCRbeta CDR3 rearrangement. Productive Simpson clonality was computed per sample as the square root of Simpson's diversity index over productive rearrangements. The table was pulled from immuneACCESS by TCRdb, which kept in-frame rearrangements only. Such tables lose some clones; where checked, under half of the loss comes from unresolved V genes, and the rest has no known cause. V, J and clone size reflect that table, while D and trimming were determined from the DNA. This sample is represented by about 170,000 clones; about 88% of them were singletons. The leading ten clones occupy roughly 25% of the sample.

The chain is made from TRBV7-3 and TRBJ2-3; matching of 5 bases hints at TRBD1 as the D gene. This clonotype originated in a man aged 60 to 75 with acute or convalescent COVID-19. The sequencing sample was made of peripheral blood. The base sequence is TGTGCCAGCAGCTTATCAAGGGGCGCATCAGATACGCAGTATTTT. This translates into CASSLSRGASDTQYF.